This record concerns one TCR beta chain sequence. This clonotype was recorded a few times. It has no known antigen specificity. Nothing much larger sits one base from this clone, and base qualities are not available. The data were obtained in a study of T-cell memory formation after mild COVID-19 (dated by TCRdb to the early 2020s). Looking at the study overall: TCR sequence clusters from the two donors were found to be largely donor specific. In two donors, T-cell clones that expanded and contracted after mild COVID-19 were followed by sequencing TCRalpha and TCRbeta repertoires longitudinally. The cohort comprised two young, previously healthy adult volunteers, one female and one male.

PBMCs were isolated by Ficoll-Paque density gradient centrifugation. Counted from cysteine to phenylalanine, this CDR3 has 15 amino acids. Only the CDR3 portion is preserved as DNA: 45 bases, with reading frame beginning at the first base. CDR1 SEHNR and CDR2 FQNEAQ are derived from the germline V gene (reference sequence). Trimming costs V 7 bases and J 0 bases, and their ends lie 13 bases apart. For sequencing, an Illumina NovaSeq 6000 was employed. Using 5'RACE with constant-segment primers, TCRalpha and TCRbeta cDNA libraries were constructed, with sample barcodes and unique molecular identifiers added in the process. RNA was extracted from every sample with Trizol reagent. Library amplification was performed in two PCR steps, and a second sample barcode and Illumina TruSeq adapters were introduced in the second step. Sequencing of the libraries was done on an Illumina NovaSeq, producing 2 x 150 bp paired-end reads. The paper's data handling went like this. The reads were demultiplexed and collapsed into UMI-guided consensus sequences using migec v1.2.7. Using mixcr v2.1.11, UMI consensuses were aligned to TRA and TRB V and J templates and then assembled into clonotypes. A clonotype was counted as expanded or contracted only when both edgeR and NoisET called the clonotype significant, with the noise models trained on biological replicates. For edgeR calls, the cutoffs were a false discovery rate-adjusted p below 0.01 and a log2 fold-change threshold of 1. As an exploratory analysis of dynamics, max-normalized trajectories of the 1000 most abundant clonotypes were examined with PCA combined with hierarchical clustering. The CD4 or CD8 phenotype of responding clones was assigned using the separately sequenced CD4+ and CD8+ repertoires. TCRdb trimmed the raw reads at Q25, called clones with MiXCR and kept productive beta chains. Every distinct CDR3 protein forms one entry, paired with its most common genes and DNA. The V and J calls were determined by TCRdb, not by the authors. The sample yields under 450,000 distinct CDR3 sequences; around 20% were counted once. Jointly, the top ten make up 21% of the sample.

Beyond this particular receptor, the publication reports: Only a couple of mild cases were covered in the study, and larger cohorts including severe cases with pre-infection samples were considered necessary. SARS-CoV-2 specificity was not confirmed for the second-wave clones peaking on day 37. Balanced CD4/CD8 phenotypes were observed for clones contracting from day 15 to 85, whereas a bias towards CD4+ was observed for a second wave of clones expanding from day 15 to 37. Some responding clones were detected in pre-infection memory, which suggested that pre-existing cross-reactive memory T cells had joined the SARS-CoV-2 response. Contracting CD4+ clones were found mainly in CM and EM memory subsets, while CD8+ clones were enriched in EMRA.

The receptor comes from a man between 18 and 29 years old who had mild COVID-19 (a few samples of this study predate the infection). The sample titles of this study are shuffled in the database, so cell type and time point are left out; the donor was told from shared clones. Sequenced material: PBMCs or a T cell subset sorted from them (not recorded which). Rearrangement joined TRBV7-9 to TRBJ1-3; the D segment cannot be called with confidence. The CDR3 loop reads CASNAEPSSGNTIYF. In nucleotide form, the sequence is TGTGCCAGCAATGCGGAACCAAGCTCTGGAAACACCATATATTTT.